This T cell receptor beta chain was documented in a study of chemoradiotherapy in HPV16-positive cancers. Study in general: Candidate HPV-specific clones and shared TCR motifs came from a couple of HPV16-positive patients. Study-level findings and limits: Only two HPV16-positive patients supplied the functional HPV-specificity definition. Better recurrence-free survival went with HPV-responsive T-cell expansion in HPV16-positive patients.

The repertoire was sequenced with immunoSEQ multiplex PCR; TCRdb's copy has only in-frame clones and lacks some. The data hold under 15,000 clones, with more than 50% observed a single time. Regarding this clone: Antigen: not known.

Looked up from germline, CDR1 is SGHTA and CDR2 is FQGNSA. V lost 3 bases, J lost 4 bases, and 6 bases lay in between. This CDR3 spans 12 amino acids. The V and J genes are TRBV7-2 and TRBJ1-2; possibly TRBD1 for D (5 bases). Collection took place from a patient who underwent chemoradiotherapy. This clonotype was sampled from a human donor with HPV-associated anogenital cancer. The CDR3 coding sequence is TGTGCCAGCAGCTTCGACAGCTATGGCTACACCTTC. Translated: CASSFDSYGYTF. Filled out from reference TRBV7-2 and TRBJ1-2, the complete variable domain reads GAGVSQSPSNKVTEKGKDVELRCDPISGHTALYWYRQSLGQGLEFLIYFQGNSAPDKSGLPSDRFSAERTGGSVSTLTIQRTQQEDSAVYLCASSFDSYGYTFGSGTRLTVV.